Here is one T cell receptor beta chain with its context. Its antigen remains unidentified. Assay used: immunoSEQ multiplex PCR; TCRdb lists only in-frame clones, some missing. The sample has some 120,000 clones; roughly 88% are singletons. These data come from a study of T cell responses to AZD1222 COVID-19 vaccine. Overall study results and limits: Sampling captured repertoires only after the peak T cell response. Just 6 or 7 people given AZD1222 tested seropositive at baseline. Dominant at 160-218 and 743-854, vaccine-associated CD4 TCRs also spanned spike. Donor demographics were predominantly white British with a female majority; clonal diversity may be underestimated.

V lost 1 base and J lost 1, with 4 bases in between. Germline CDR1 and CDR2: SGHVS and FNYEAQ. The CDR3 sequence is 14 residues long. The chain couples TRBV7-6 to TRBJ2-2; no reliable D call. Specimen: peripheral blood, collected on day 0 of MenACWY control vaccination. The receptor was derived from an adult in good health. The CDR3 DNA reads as TGTGCCAGCAGCTTAGAAGGGAACACCGGGGAGCTGTTTTTT. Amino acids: CASSLEGNTGELFF.